Shown below are 29 T cell receptor beta chains from a single sample sequenced in a study of beta chain features in type 1 diabetes. Findings and limits, study-wide: Type 1 diabetes patients showed a moderate but significant shortening of TCRB CDR3s in all four CD4+ subsets.

These receptors are not linked to any known antigen. The isolated RNA, all of it, was reverse transcribed, so expressed TCRB transcripts were what got sequenced. Libraries were prepared by immunoSEQ multiplex PCR; TCRdb keeps only in-frame clonotypes and omits some of them. This table holds 400,000 or so clones, 9.6% found once. Specimen: central memory CD4+ T cells from blood. The receptor set was obtained from a man aged 30-40 years with type 1 diabetes.

The rearrangement uses TRBV19 and TRBJ2-1; weak D call: TRBD1 (6 bases). V lost 4 bases and J 8 bases, leaving 15 bases between the germline ends. This CDR3 is built from 14 residues. From germline, CDR1 is LNHDA and CDR2 SQIVND (reference sequence). For the CDR3, the DNA is TGTGCCAGTAGTACAGGGGACCCTCTCTATGAGCAGTTCTTC. Translation: CASSTGDPLYEQFF.

This sequence joins TRBV7-3 and TRBJ2-3, with TRBD1 identical over 7 bases. After removal of 2 bases from V and 9 bases from J, the junction contained 5 bases not matched to a gene. This CDR3 contains 13 residues. Germline assignment: CDR1 SGHTA and CDR2 FQGTGA. CDR3 in DNA: TGTGCCAGCAGCTTAGCGGACAGGTTAACGCAGTATTTT. As protein: CASSLADRLTQYF.

In this sample, this clone turned up a few times. The rearrangement links TRBV7-3 to TRBJ2-7; D not certain. From germline, CDR1 is SGHTA and CDR2 FQGTGA. The CDR3 is 12 amino acids. V lost 5 bases, J lost 7 bases, and 12 bases lay in between. The CDR3 DNA follows: TGTGCCAGCAGCCACGAACGTGGGGAGCAGTACTTC. This translates into CASSHERGEQYF.

The chain combines TRBV4-2 with TRBJ1-5; D not certain. Trimming cost V 0 bases and J 3 bases, with 3 bases left between them. This CDR3 has 13 residues. Germline-derived CDR1 and CDR2 are LGHNA and YNFKEQ. CDR3 region: CASSQEANQPQHF. The CDR3 coding sequence is TGTGCCAGCAGCCAAGAAGCCAATCAGCCCCAGCATTTT.

The chain recombines TRBV25-1 with TRBJ1-5; a possible D gene is TRBD1 (5 bases). The CDR3 is made up of 13 amino acids. With 4 bases removed from V and 6 bases from J, the gap between germline ends came to 10 bases. CDR1 is MGHDK and CDR2 is SYGVNS in the germline V gene. CDR3 sequence: CASSASGGQPQHF. The CDR3 DNA follows: TGTGCCAGCAGTGCAAGCGGGGGTCAGCCCCAGCATTTT.

This clone was counted between two and nine times. The chain is built from TRBV11-2 and TRBJ2-7, with D unresolved. With 5 bases removed from V and 7 bases from J, the gap between germline ends came to 9 bases. Germline assignment: CDR1 SGHAT and CDR2 FQNNGV. CDR3 length equals 11 residues. This chain's CDR3 is CASSRFQEQYF. CDR3 nucleotides: TGTGCCAGCAGCCGCTTTCAAGAGCAGTACTTC.

The chain uses TRBV14 and TRBJ2-2; D gene unclear. CDR1 is SGHDN and CDR2 is FVKESK in the germline V gene. V shed 0 bases and J shed 5 bases, with 10 bases lying between them. The CDR3 runs to 15 residues. The CDR3 bases are TGTGCCAGCAGCCAAGACGTAATTTCGACCGGGGAGCTGTTTTTT. This sequence encodes CASSQDVISTGELFF.

The chain recombines TRBV27 with TRBJ1-1, with D perhaps matching TRBD1 (6 bases). The germline gives CDR1 MNHEY, CDR2 SMNVEV (reference sequence). This CDR3 spans 15 amino acids. Trimming stripped 4 bases from V and 1 base from J, with 13 bases between. CDR3 bases: TGTGCCAGCAGTTCCCTAACGACAGGGAACACTGAAGCTTTCTTT. Amino acid sequence: CASSSLTTGNTEAFF.

The J gene is TRBJ2-7, the V gene TRBV6-1, with TRBD2 matching 10 bases. The length of the CDR3 is 15 residues. The V gene's germline CDR1 is MNHNS and CDR2 SASEGT. Germline trimming cut 6 bases from V and 1 base from J; bases unmatched to any gene: 6. The CDR3 is CASRQLAGNSYEQYF. CDR3 nucleotides: TGTGCCAGCAGGCAACTAGCGGGGAATTCCTACGAGCAGTACTTC.

This clone was detected a few times. The chain carries TRBV11-2 and TRBJ1-2; no definite D call. Trimming stripped 2 bases from V and 2 bases from J, with 12 bases between. The germline V gene has CDR1 SGHAT and CDR2 FQNNGV. The CDR3 consists of 15 residues. CDR3 coding DNA: TGTGCCAGCAGCTTACCCCAGTCCGCGAACTATGGCTACACCTTC. Amino acids: CASSLPQSANYGYTF.

This clone was detected only a few times. The J gene is TRBJ1-5, the V gene TRBV5-6; TRBD1 is a possible D gene (5 bases). Trimming pared 2 bases from V and 2 bases from J, leaving 11 bases between. This CDR3 is built from 15 residues. The germline V gene encodes CDR1 SGHDT and CDR2 YYEEEE. The CDR3 sequence is CASSLFGAGNQPQHF. CDR3 sequence (DNA): TGTGCCAGCAGCTTATTTGGGGCAGGCAATCAGCCCCAGCATTTT.

This clone was observed a few times. The chain links TRBV21-1 to TRBJ1-3. TRBV21-1 is an annotated pseudogene. This CDR3 is built from 15 residues. The CDR3 nucleotides are TGTGCCAGCAGCTCAAGGAGGGAATCTGGAAACACCATATATTTT. This gives the protein CASSSRRESGNTIYF.

This clone was observed a few times. The genes are TRBV15 and TRBJ2-3; D unresolved. From germline, CDR1 is LNHNV and CDR2 YYDKDF (reference sequence). The CDR3 has 13 amino acids. V lost 0 bases and J lost 2, with 3 bases in between. DNA of the CDR3: TGTGCCACCAGCAGAGATAACACAGATACGCAGTATTTT. Translated, it gives CATSRDNTDTQYF.

J is TRBJ2-3 and V is TRBV6-1; D gene uncertain. CDR3 length equals 12 residues. CDR1 and CDR2 (germline): MNHNS, SASEGT. V lost 7 bases to trimming and J lost 6 bases, with 11 bases between them. The CDR3 coding sequence is TGTGCCAGCACCAACCCTGGGGATACGCAGTATTTT. It translates to CASTNPGDTQYF.

This chain joins TRBV7-3 and TRBJ1-5; maybe TRBD1 (5 bases). The germline V and J ends were trimmed by 2 bases and 3 bases, with 20 bases remaining between them. The CDR3 has 18 residues. CDR1 is SGHTA, CDR2 FQGTGA, per germline. The CDR3 loop is CASSLGAGSAGNNQPQHF. In DNA form, the CDR3 reads TGTGCCAGCAGCTTAGGGGCAGGGTCGGCAGGCAACAATCAGCCCCAGCATTTT.

The chain has TRBV7-9 and TRBJ1-3; D unclear. CDR3 length: 14 residues. CDR1 and CDR2 (germline): SEHNR, FQNEAQ (reference sequence). Trimming cost V 3 bases and J 3 bases, with 9 bases left between them. CDR3 sequence reads: CASSLSAGGNTIYF. The CDR3 region has the DNA TGTGCCAGCAGCTTGTCGGCAGGTGGAAACACCATATATTTT. Full variable domain (missing parts from reference TRBV7-9 and TRBJ1-3): DTGVSQNPRHKITKRGQNVTFRCDPISEHNRLYWYRQTLGQGPEFLTYFQNEAQLEKSRLLSDRFSAERPKGSFSTLEIQRTEQGDSAMYLCASSLSAGGNTIYFGEGSWLTVV.

This clone was found a few times. This chain uses TRBV7-2 with TRBJ2-1; 10 nucleotides match TRBD2. This CDR3 comprises 14 residues. V was pared by 6 bases and J by 13 bases, with 12 bases of the junction left unmatched. CDR1 is SGHTA, CDR2 FQGNSA, per germline. The CDR3, as DNA: TGTGCCAGCAGTTATAGTGGCCTAGCGGGAGTACAGTTCTTC. This translates into CASSYSGLAGVQFF.

V usage is TRBV5-4 and J usage is TRBJ2-3; D might be TRBD1 (6 bases). Germline V gives CDR1 SGHNT, CDR2 YYREEE (reference sequence). The CDR3 is 12 residues long. V lost 6 bases to trimming and J lost 3 bases, with 8 bases between them. CDR3 amino acids: CASKGVTDTQYF. The CDR3 DNA follows: TGTGCCAGCAAGGGGGTAACAGATACGCAGTATTTT.

The chain is built from TRBV7-6 and TRBJ1-3; no definite D call. CDR1 and CDR2 (germline): SGHVS, FNYEAQ. V gave up 3 bases and J gave up 3 bases, with 9 bases separating them. The CDR3 is made up of 14 amino acids. The CDR3 nucleotides read TGTGCCAGCAGCTTGACGACTGGTGGAAACACCATATATTTT. Translating gives CASSLTTGGNTIYF.

In its sample, this clone was seen a few times. The rearrangement uses TRBV7-2 and TRBJ1-4; no reliable D call. Germline assignment: CDR1 SGHTA and CDR2 FQGNSA. With 5 bases removed from V and 8 bases from J, the gap between germline ends came to 9 bases. The CDR3 runs to 12 residues. CDR3 loop: CASSPRMEKLFF. In nucleotides, the CDR3 is TGTGCCAGCAGCCCCAGAATGGAAAAACTGTTTTTT.

This clone showed up just a few times. The V and J genes are TRBV29-1 and TRBJ1-4; a possible D gene is TRBD1 (6 bases). Between the trimmed V and J ends, which lost 6 bases and 14 bases, there was a span of 25 bases. The CDR3 has 14 residues. Germline CDR1 reads SQVTM; CDR2 reads ANQGSEA. CDR3 nucleotide sequence: TGCAGCGTGTCGGACAGAGGAGCTATGAAACGGCTGTTTTTT. As protein: CSVSDRGAMKRLFF.

This clone occurred a few times. The chain has TRBV18 and TRBJ2-2; no clear D gene. The germline V and J ends were trimmed by 6 bases and 0 bases, with 14 bases remaining between them. CDR1 KGHSH and CDR2 LQKENI come from the germline V gene. The CDR3 spans 16 residues. The CDR3 region is CASSPEAGANTGELFF. CDR3 in DNA: TGTGCCAGCTCCCCTGAAGCAGGTGCGAACACCGGGGAGCTGTTTTTT.

This clone was recorded at least ten times. The V call is TRBV11-2, the J call TRBJ2-1; D not certain. CDR3 length: 13 amino acids. The V end lost 0 bases, the J end lost 6 bases, and 6 bases lay between the germline ends. The V gene's germline CDR1 is SGHAT and CDR2 FQNNGV. CDR3 in amino acids: CASSLDSPNEQFF. The CDR3 DNA follows: TGTGCCAGCAGCTTAGATAGTCCCAATGAGCAGTTCTTC.

The chain is built from TRBV30 and TRBJ1-5; TRBD1 matches 10 bases. The CDR3 spans 14 residues. V lost 0 bases, J lost 5 bases, and 1 base stayed unmatched. Germline-derived CDR1 and CDR2 are GTSNPN and SVGIG (reference sequence). The DNA for the CDR3 is TGTGCCTGGAGTGTCGACAGGGGGCATCAGCCCCAGCATTTT. As protein: CAWSVDRGHQPQHF.

V gene TRBV30 combines with J gene TRBJ2-3; D is tentatively TRBD1 or TRBD2 (5 bases each). The CDR3 is 15 residues long. Germline V gene lookup returns CDR1 GTSNPN and CDR2 SVGIG (reference sequence). With 0 bases removed from V and 3 bases from J, the gap between germline ends came to 13 bases. CDR3 in DNA: TGTGCCTGGAGTGTACTAGGGGAGACTACAGATACGCAGTATTTT. Its protein is CAWSVLGETTDTQYF.

CDR3 nucleotides: TGTGCCAGCAGCGAAGGACAGTATAGCAATCAGCCCCAGCATTTT. Translation: CASSEGQYSNQPQHF. The chain links TRBV7-8 to TRBJ1-5; D may be TRBD1 (6 bases). This CDR3 comprises 15 residues. Germline V gene lookup returns CDR1 SGHVS and CDR2 FQNEAQ. Trimming took off 5 bases at V and 0 bases at J, with 11 bases between the two ends.

This clone was recorded at least ten times. The chain carries TRBV2 and TRBJ2-6; D possibly matches TRBD1 or TRBD2 (5 bases each). The V gene's germline CDR1 is SNHLY and CDR2 FYNNEI. The V end was cut by 4 bases, the J end by 10 bases, with 11 bases between. CDR3 length: 13 amino acids. The CDR3 here is CASSGGLGNVLTF. The CDR3 coding sequence is TGTGCCAGCAGTGGGGGGTTGGGGAACGTCCTGACTTTC.

This clone was observed a few times. This chain connects TRBV29-1 to TRBJ2-5; maybe TRBD1 (6 bases). The J call may be incorrect, as the DNA end agrees better with TRBJ2-7. Germline assignment: CDR1 SQVTM and CDR2 ANQGSEA. CDR3 size: 15 residues. The CDR3 bases are TGCAGCGCCCGTCGAGGACAGCTGACCTCCTACGAGCAGTACTTC. Translating gives CSARRGQLTSYEQYF.

The chain combines TRBV28 with TRBJ2-3, with 11 bases lining up with TRBD2. Trimming cost V 4 bases and J 4 bases; bases outside gene matches: 7. The CDR3 contains 16 residues. CDR1 is MDHEN, CDR2 SYDVKM, per germline. The CDR3: CASSSLAGGGPDTQYF. CDR3 sequence (DNA): TGTGCCAGCAGTTCCCTAGCGGGAGGTGGTCCAGATACGCAGTATTTT.